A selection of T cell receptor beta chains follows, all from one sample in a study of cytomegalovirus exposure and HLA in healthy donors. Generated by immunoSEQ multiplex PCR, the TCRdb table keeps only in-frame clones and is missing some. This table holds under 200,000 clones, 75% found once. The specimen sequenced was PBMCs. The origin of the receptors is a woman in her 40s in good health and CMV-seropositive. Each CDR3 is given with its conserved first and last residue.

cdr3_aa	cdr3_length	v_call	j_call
CASSVAGQGYEQYF	14	TRBV9	NA
CASSRGTAEPYNEQFF	16	TRBV5-1	TRBJ2-1
CASSGQSTDTQYF	13	TRBV2	TRBJ2-3
CASSFGGETQYF	12	TRBV11-2	TRBJ2-5
CASSEALKRRDF	12	TRBV2	TRBJ2-3
CASMFRAGGTDTQYF	15	TRBV19	TRBJ2-3
CASSLVPYRAGTEAFF	16	TRBV7-2	TRBJ1-1
CASSPLNSRSLNYGYTF	17	TRBV18	TRBJ1-2
CASSEQQGAYEQYF	14	TRBV6-1	TRBJ2-7
CASRPPQQFYEQYF	14	TRBV7-2	TRBJ2-7
CASSGKDRRNSNQPQHF	17	TRBV19	TRBJ1-5
CASSLGQVEEKLFF	14	TRBV5-6	TRBJ1-4
CASSDDHSSGNTIYF	15	TRBV2	TRBJ1-3
CASSLAWALGQTNTEAFF	18	TRBV11-2	TRBJ1-1
CASSSGIPAPEAFF	14	TRBV5-4	TRBJ1-1
CASSQEPGTEAFF	13	TRBV4-1	TRBJ1-1
CAWNQGQETQYF	12	TRBV30	TRBJ2-5
CASSLTGASNEKLFF	15	TRBV5-1	TRBJ1-4
CSANGLAGSTDTQYF	15	TRBV29-1	TRBJ2-3
CASSLDGRRGEQYF	14	TRBV7-8	NA
CASSILQGAGEQYF	14	TRBV19	TRBJ2-5
CSSSKQDLKTQYF	13	TRBV7-9	TRBJ2-5